What follows are 21 T cell receptor beta chains derived from one specimen sequenced in a study of beta chain features in type 1 diabetes. Study outcomes and limitations: TCRB CDR3s were moderately but significantly shorter in Type 1 diabetes patients in all four CD4+ subsets.

Expressed TCRB transcripts were sequenced, since all the RNA that had been isolated was reverse transcribed. Using immunoSEQ multiplex PCR, the repertoire was profiled, and TCRdb retains in-frame clones only, with some absent. The sample yields about 340,000 clones, around 9% seen once. These TCRs are of unknown antigen specificity. Sequenced input: central memory CD4+ T cells from blood. Receptors originate from a man aged 25 to 45 with type 1 diabetes.

This clone turned up a few times. V usage is TRBV28 and J usage is TRBJ2-7; D may be TRBD1 (6 bases). Between the trimmed V and J ends, which lost 2 bases and 2 bases, there was a span of 16 bases. Germline CDR1 reads MDHEN; CDR2 reads SYDVKM. The CDR3 is made up of 16 amino acids. The DNA of the CDR3 is TGTGCCAGCAGTTTAACCAGGGGTACGGGTGCCTACGAGCAGTACTTC. As protein: CASSLTRGTGAYEQYF.

The rearrangement links TRBV25-1 to TRBJ2-3; a possible D gene is TRBD2 (6 bases). Deletions cut 1 base from V and 1 base from J, with 6 bases between. The CDR3 contains 14 residues. The germline V gene has CDR1 MGHDK and CDR2 SYGVNS. CDR3 sequence reads: CASSEWGGTDTQYF. The CDR3 region has the DNA TGTGCCAGCAGTGAATGGGGGGGCACAGATACGCAGTATTTT.

This clone came up many times. The chain combines TRBV28 with TRBJ1-6, with D hard to call. Looked up from germline, CDR1 is MDHEN and CDR2 is SYDVKM. Trimming cost V 2 bases and J 14 bases, with 10 bases left between them. The CDR3 spans 12 residues. CDR3 loop: CASSLVGSTLHF. The CDR3 DNA reads TGTGCCAGCAGTTTAGTAGGTTCGACCCTCCACTTT.

This clone was observed a handful of times. This chain links TRBV28 with TRBJ2-7; D is perhaps TRBD2 (5 bases). V lost 4 bases to trimming and J lost 6 bases, with 16 bases between them. The CDR3 spans 14 residues. Per germline, CDR1 MDHEN and CDR2 SYDVKM. The CDR3 spells CASSSPPPSIEQYF. CDR3 in DNA: TGTGCCAGCAGTTCCCCGCCCCCTAGCATCGAGCAGTACTTC.

Only a few counts were recorded for this clone. The chain links TRBV19 to TRBJ1-5; TRBD1 matches 10 bases. CDR1 and CDR2 (germline): LNHDA, SQIVND (reference sequence). The CDR3 is 17 amino acids. V shed 7 bases, J shed 2 bases, and the junction held 11 bases outside the gene matches. CDR3 in DNA: TGTGCCAGTACACCCACCTACGGGACAGGGGGCAATCAGCCCCAGCATTTT. Protein sequence: CASTPTYGTGGNQPQHF.

This clone was picked up a small number of times. The chain uses TRBV7-2 and TRBJ2-2; D unclear. With 5 bases removed from V and 1 base from J, the gap between germline ends came to 5 bases. CDR1 and CDR2 (germline): SGHTA, FQGNSA. CDR3 length: 13 residues. CDR3: CASSPENTGELFF. The DNA for the CDR3 is TGTGCCAGCAGCCCGGAGAACACCGGGGAGCTGTTTTTT.

In this sample, this clone turned up a few times. The genes are TRBV6-6 and TRBJ1-1; D is undetermined. Germline assignment: CDR1 MNHNY and CDR2 SVGAGI (reference sequence). The CDR3 length is 13 residues. Trimming cost V 0 bases and J 2 bases, with 4 bases left between them. This CDR3 reads CASSYSYNTEAFF. DNA of the CDR3: TGTGCCAGCAGTTACTCGTATAACACTGAAGCTTTCTTT.

This clone has only a few counts. V usage is TRBV5-4 and J usage is TRBJ1-1; D may be TRBD1 (6 bases). The CDR3 spans 12 residues. V was trimmed by 4 bases and J by 10 bases, leaving 14 bases between them. Germline V gives CDR1 SGHNT, CDR2 YYREEE (reference sequence). CDR3 bases: TGTGCCAGCAGCGGAGGACAGCCGCGAGCTTTCTTT. Its translation: CASSGGQPRAFF.

This clone was found a few times. The J gene is TRBJ2-7, the V gene TRBV18; maybe TRBD2 (6 bases). Trimming took off 2 bases at V and 5 bases at J, with 10 bases between the two ends. Germline CDR1 reads KGHSH; CDR2 reads LQKENI. The CDR3 loop spans 13 amino acids. CDR3 in DNA: TGTGCCAGCTCACCATTTGGAGGGGACGAGCAGTACTTC. Its translation is CASSPFGGDEQYF. Variable domain in full (rest from reference TRBV18 and TRBJ2-7): NAGVMQNPRHLVRRRGQEARLRCSPMKGHSHVYWYRQLPEEGLKFMVYLQKENIIDESGMPKERFSAEFPKEGPSILRIQQVVRGDSAAYFCASSPFGGDEQYFGPGTRLTVT.

The V and J genes are TRBV6-1 and TRBJ2-2; D ambiguous. The CDR3 runs 14 residues. The ends were cut back, 3 bases at V and 1 base at J, with 6 bases in the middle. CDR1 is MNHNS and CDR2 is SASEGT in the germline V gene. The DNA for the CDR3 is TGTGCCAGCAGTGACGCTTGGAACACCGGGGAGCTGTTTTTT. This gives the protein CASSDAWNTGELFF.

V gene TRBV7-2 combines with J gene TRBJ2-2, with 8 nucleotides matching TRBD1. Germline V gene data show CDR1 as SGHTA and CDR2 as FQGNSA. Trimming cost V 5 bases and J 1 base; bases outside gene matches: 12. The CDR3 length is 18 residues. DNA for the CDR3: TGTGCCAGCAGCAAAACCCCTCAGGGGGCGAGGAACACCGGGGAGCTGTTTTTT. It specifies CASSKTPQGARNTGELFF. Combining the CDR3 with reference TRBV7-2 and TRBJ2-2 gives the whole variable domain GAGVSQSPSNKVTEKGKDVELRCDPISGHTALYWYRQSLGQGLEFLIYFQGNSAPDKSGLPSDRFSAERTGGSVSTLTIQRTQQEDSAVYLCASSKTPQGARNTGELFFGEGSRLTVL.

In this sample, this clone turned up a few times. The rearrangement joins TRBV13 to TRBJ2-1; D is perhaps TRBD1 (5 bases). CDR1 PRHDT and CDR2 FYEKMQ come from the germline V gene (reference sequence). This CDR3 is 15 amino acids long. V lost 5 bases and J 7 bases, leaving 18 bases between the germline ends. For the CDR3, the DNA is TGTGCCAGCAGCCTAACCATGCAGGGTCGGAATGAGCAGTTCTTC. Its protein product is CASSLTMQGRNEQFF.

V usage is TRBV7-9 and J usage is TRBJ1-2, with 7 bases lining up with TRBD1. CDR3 length equals 13 residues. The V and J ends lost 4 bases and 4 bases, in that order; junction bases with no gene match: 3. Germline V lookup: CDR1 SEHNR, CDR2 FQNEAQ (reference sequence). The CDR3 region has the DNA TGTGCCAGCAGCTCCCGGGACAGCTATGGCTACACCTTC. It is translated as CASSSRDSYGYTF.

V and J are TRBV5-1 and TRBJ2-1, with 9 bases lining up with TRBD2. Trimming removed 5 bases from V and 0 bases from J; junction bases left unmatched: 3. This CDR3 contains 15 residues. Germline CDR1 is SGHRS and CDR2 is YFSETQ. The CDR3 sequence is CASRLAGSSYNEQFF. The CDR3 nucleotides are TGCGCCAGCAGGCTAGCGGGGTCCTCCTACAATGAGCAGTTCTTC.

The chain couples TRBV29-1 to TRBJ1-2; D not resolved. The CDR3 consists of 12 residues. The V and J ends lost 4 bases and 8 bases respectively, with 14 bases between them. Germline V gives CDR1 SQVTM, CDR2 ANQGSEA. CDR3 coding DNA: TGCAGCGTTGGTCTCGGGGTAGCCGGCTACACCTTC. It specifies CSVGLGVAGYTF.

This clone showed up just a few times. J is TRBJ2-2 and V is TRBV9; D is ambiguous. Between the trimmed V and J ends, which lost 1 base and 6 bases, there was a span of 7 bases. The CDR3 contains 13 residues. Per the germline V gene, CDR1 is SGDLS and CDR2 is YYNGEE. CDR3 coding DNA: TGTGCCAGCAGCGTAAACTCCGCCGGGGAGCTGTTTTTT. This sequence encodes CASSVNSAGELFF.

The rearrangement links TRBV11-2 to TRBJ2-6; D gene unclear. This CDR3 is 17 amino acids long. The V gene's germline CDR1 is SGHAT and CDR2 FQNNGV. V shed 2 bases and J shed 9 bases, with 20 bases lying between them. CDR3 in amino acids: CASSLLATGPLDNVLTF. The CDR3 nucleotides are TGTGCCAGCAGCTTATTGGCCACCGGGCCGCTTGACAACGTCCTGACTTTC.

The V and J genes are TRBV7-2 and TRBJ1-4; TRBD1 is a possible D gene (5 bases). Looked up from germline, CDR1 is SGHTA and CDR2 is FQGNSA. The V gene lost 3 bases and the J gene lost 0 bases, with 11 bases spanning the gap. The CDR3 is 16 residues long. CDR3 nucleotides: TGTGCCAGCAGCTTCTGGGCGGGGGCAACTAATGAAAAACTGTTTTTT. It translates to CASSFWAGATNEKLFF. The variable domain in full, completed from reference TRBV7-2 and TRBJ1-4, reads GAGVSQSPSNKVTEKGKDVELRCDPISGHTALYWYRQSLGQGLEFLIYFQGNSAPDKSGLPSDRFSAERTGGSVSTLTIQRTQQEDSAVYLCASSFWAGATNEKLFFGSGTQLSVL.

The CDR3 bases are TGCGCCAGCAGCCCGGGGGACAGCTCCTACAATGAGCAGTTCTTC. This translates into CASSPGDSSYNEQFF. The V call is TRBV5-1, the J call TRBJ2-1; TRBD1 is a possible D gene (7 bases). CDR1 and CDR2 from the germline V gene are SGHRS and YFSETQ. This CDR3 contains 15 residues. Trimming left V 4 bases short and J 0 bases short, with 11 bases between.

The CDR3 sequence: CASSFGLAGNYNEQFF. CDR3 bases: TGTGCCAGCAGCTTTGGACTAGCGGGTAACTACAATGAGCAGTTCTTC. The gene calls are TRBV7-2 and TRBJ2-1; 11 nucleotides match TRBD2. The CDR3 has 16 amino acids. V was pared by 3 bases and J by 3 bases, with 4 bases of the junction left unmatched. The germline gives CDR1 SGHTA, CDR2 FQGNSA.

This clone was seen a few times. CDR3 DNA: TGTGCCAGCAGTGCAGGGTACACCACTATAGTTGGAGGCTACACCTTC. Translation: CASSAGYTTIVGGYTF. V and J are TRBV28 and TRBJ1-2; D possibly corresponds to TRBD1 (5 bases). Trimming stripped 5 bases from V and 8 bases from J, with 24 bases between. CDR1 is MDHEN and CDR2 is SYDVKM in the germline V gene. This CDR3 is 16 amino acids long.